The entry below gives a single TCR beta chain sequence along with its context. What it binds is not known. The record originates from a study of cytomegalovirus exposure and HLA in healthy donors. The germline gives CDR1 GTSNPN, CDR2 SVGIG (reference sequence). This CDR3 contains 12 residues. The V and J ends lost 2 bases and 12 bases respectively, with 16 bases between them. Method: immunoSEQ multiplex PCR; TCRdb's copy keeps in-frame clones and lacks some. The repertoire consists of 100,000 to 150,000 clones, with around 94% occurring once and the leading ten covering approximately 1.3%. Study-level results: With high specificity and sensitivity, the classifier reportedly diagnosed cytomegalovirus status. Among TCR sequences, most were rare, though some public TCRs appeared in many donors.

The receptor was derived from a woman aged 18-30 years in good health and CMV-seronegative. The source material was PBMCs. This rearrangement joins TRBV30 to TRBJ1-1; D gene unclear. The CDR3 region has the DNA TGTGCCTGGAGTTTAATTGCGGGTACGCCTTTCTTT. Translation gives CAWSLIAGTPFF.